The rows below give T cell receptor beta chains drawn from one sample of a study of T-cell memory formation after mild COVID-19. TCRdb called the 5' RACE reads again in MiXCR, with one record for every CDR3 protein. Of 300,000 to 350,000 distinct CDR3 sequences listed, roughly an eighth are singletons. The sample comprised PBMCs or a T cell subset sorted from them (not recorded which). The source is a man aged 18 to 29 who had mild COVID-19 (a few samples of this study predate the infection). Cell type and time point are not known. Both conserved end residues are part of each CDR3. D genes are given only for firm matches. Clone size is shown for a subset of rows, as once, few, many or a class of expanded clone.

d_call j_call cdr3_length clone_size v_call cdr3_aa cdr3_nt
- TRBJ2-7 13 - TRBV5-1 CASSLVGRDEQYF TGCGCCAGCAGCTTGGTTGGTCGGGACGAGCAGTACTTC
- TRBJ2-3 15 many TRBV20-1 CSARSPSVGTDTQYF TGCAGTGCTAGGTCGCCTAGCGTAGGGACAGATACGCAGTATTTT
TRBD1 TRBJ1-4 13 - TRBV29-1 CSVMTGLNEKLFF TGCAGCGTTATGACAGGGTTGAATGAAAAACTGTTTTTT
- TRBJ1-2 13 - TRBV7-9 CASTIEANYGYTF TGTGCCAGCACCATAGAGGCTAACTATGGCTACACCTTC
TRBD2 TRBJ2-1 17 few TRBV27 CASSLHPAGGLYNEQFF TGTGCCAGCAGTTTACATCCAGCGGGGGGCCTTTACAATGAGCAGTTCTTC
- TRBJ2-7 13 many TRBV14 CASSPAVSYEQYF TGTGCCAGCAGCCCGGCGGTGTCCTACGAGCAGTACTTC
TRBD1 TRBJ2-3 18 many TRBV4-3 CASSQEGHLGTGTDTQYF TGCGCCAGCAGCCAAGAAGGGCATTTGGGGACAGGGACAGATACGCAGTATTTT
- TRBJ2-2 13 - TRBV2 CASSGVSTGELFF TGTGCCAGCAGTGGGGTTAGCACCGGGGAGCTGTTTTTT
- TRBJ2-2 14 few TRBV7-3 CASSLRLDTGELFF TGTGCCAGCAGCTTAAGGCTTGACACCGGGGAGCTGTTTTTT
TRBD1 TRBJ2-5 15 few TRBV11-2 CASSSIHTGGETQYF TGTGCCAGCAGCTCGATCCACACAGGGGGAGAGACCCAGTACTTC
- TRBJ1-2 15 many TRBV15 CATSDPDGGNYGYTF TGTGCCACCAGCGATCCGGACGGGGGGAACTATGGCTACACCTTC
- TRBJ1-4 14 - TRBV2 CASSRWVEDEKLFF TGTGCCAGCAGTCGTTGGGTAGAGGACGAAAAACTGTTTTTT
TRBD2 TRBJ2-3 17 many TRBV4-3 CASSQEGLAGGSDTQYF TGCGCCAGCAGCCAAGAGGGACTAGCGGGGGGGAGCGATACGCAGTATTTT
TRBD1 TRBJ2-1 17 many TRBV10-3 CAIAAGSGTGGRNEQFF TGTGCCATCGCTGCGGGAAGCGGGACAGGGGGCCGCAATGAGCAGTTCTTC
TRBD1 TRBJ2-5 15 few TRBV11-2 CASSSRTGYLETQYF TGTGCCAGCAGCTCTCGGACAGGGTACCTGGAGACCCAGTACTTC
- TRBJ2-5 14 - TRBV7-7 CASSVVGAQETQYF TGTGCCAGCAGCGTTGTTGGGGCCCAAGAGACCCAGTACTTC
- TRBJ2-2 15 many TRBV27 CASSRLGSNTGELFF TGTGCCAGCAGTCGACTAGGATCGAACACCGGGGAGCTGTTTTTT
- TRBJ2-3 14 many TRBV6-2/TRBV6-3 CASSTFLSTDTQYF TGTGCCAGCAGTACCTTCCTTAGCACAGATACGCAGTATTTT
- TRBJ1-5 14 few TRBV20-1 CSARDPRILSPQHF TGCAGTGCTAGAGATCCCCGGATCTTGTCGCCCCAGCATTTT
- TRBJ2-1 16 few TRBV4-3 CASSQGLNYLDNEQFF TGCGCCAGCAGCCAGGGACTGAATTATTTGGACAATGAGCAGTTCTTC
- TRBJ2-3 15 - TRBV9 CASSVGGGDTDTQYF TGTGCCAGCAGCGTAGGAGGGGGGGACACAGATACGCAGTATTTT
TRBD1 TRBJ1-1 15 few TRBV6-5 CASSDHRGGRGRAFF TGTGCCAGCAGTGACCACCGGGGGGGGAGGGGGCGAGCTTTCTTT
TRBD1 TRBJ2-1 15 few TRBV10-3 CAISESGQGRNEQFF TGTGCCATCAGTGAGTCGGGACAGGGGCGGAATGAGCAGTTCTTC
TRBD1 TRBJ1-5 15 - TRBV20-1 CSAVRDRGLGEPQHF TGCAGTGCTGTACGGGACAGGGGGCTGGGAGAGCCCCAGCATTTT
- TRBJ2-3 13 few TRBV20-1 CSAPFRGADTQYF TGCAGTGCCCCCTTCCGGGGTGCAGATACGCAGTATTTT
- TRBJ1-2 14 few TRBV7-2 CASSIDRSNYGYTF TGTGCCAGCAGCATAGACAGGTCTAACTATGGCTACACCTTC
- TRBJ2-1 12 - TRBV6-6 CASSTGQLEQFF TGTGCCAGCAGTACAGGACAGCTCGAACAGTTCTTC
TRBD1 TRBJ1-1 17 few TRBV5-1 CASSLERGRFSNTEAFF TGCGCCAGCAGCTTGGAGAGGGGGCGCTTTTCGAACACTGAAGCTTTCTTT
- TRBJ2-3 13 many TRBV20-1 CSASAVLTDTQYF TGCAGTGCTAGCGCCGTCCTCACAGATACGCAGTATTTT
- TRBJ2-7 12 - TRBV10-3 CAISEARDEQYF TGTGCCATCAGTGAAGCCAGGGACGAGCAGTACTTC
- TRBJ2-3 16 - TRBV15 CATSSYPSTRTDTQYF TGTGCCACCAGCAGTTACCCTAGCACAAGGACAGATACGCAGTATTTT
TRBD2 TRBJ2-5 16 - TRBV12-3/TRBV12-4 CASSPRLAGVEETQYF TGTGCCAGCAGTCCCCGACTAGCGGGGGTGGAGGAGACCCAGTACTTC
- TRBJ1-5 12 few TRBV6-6 CASTGNNQPQHF TGTGCCAGCACGGGGAACAATCAGCCCCAGCATTTT
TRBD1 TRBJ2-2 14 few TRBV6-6 CASSHQGDTGELFF TGTGCCAGCAGTCATCAGGGGGACACCGGGGAGCTGTTTTTT
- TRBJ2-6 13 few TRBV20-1 CSAPASRANVLTF TGCAGTGCCCCGGCGTCCCGGGCCAACGTCCTGACTTTC
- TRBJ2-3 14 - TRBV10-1 CASSYQGATDTQYF TGCGCCAGCAGTTATCAGGGCGCCACAGATACGCAGTATTTT
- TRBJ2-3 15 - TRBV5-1 CASSLGRGTTDTQYF TGCGCCAGCAGCTTAGGAAGGGGTACCACAGATACGCAGTATTTT
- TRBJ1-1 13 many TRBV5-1 CASSLQGNGEAFF TGCGCCAGCAGCCTCCAGGGTAACGGTGAAGCTTTCTTT
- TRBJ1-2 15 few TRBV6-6 CASSYLGQDSYGYTF TGTGCCAGCAGTTACTTAGGGCAGGACTCCTATGGCTACACCTTC
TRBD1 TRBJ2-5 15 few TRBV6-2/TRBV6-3 CASRPDRGPKKTQYF TGTGCCAGCAGACCCGACAGGGGGCCAAAGAAGACCCAGTACTTC
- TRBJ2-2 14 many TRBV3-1 CASSQDLGTGELFF TGTGCCAGCAGCCAAGATCTTGGCACCGGGGAGCTGTTTTTT